This T cell receptor (beta chain) was sequenced for a study of CD8 T cells in ankylosing spondylitis. To note about this clonotype: Its antigen is undetermined.

Germline V gene lookup returns CDR1 SGHDT and CDR2 YYEEEE. The CDR3 consists of 19 residues. With 4 bases removed from V and 0 bases from J, the gap between germline ends came to 20 bases. Using its own MiXCR run on the 5' RACE reads, TCRdb lists one record per CDR3 protein. The sample records about 480,000 distinct CDR3 sequences, about 15% being singletons. Study-level results: Those disease-linked clones were CD8+; they were also relatively rare in peripheral blood. Reports say disease-linked clones showed up significantly more in matched ankylosing spondylitis synovial fluid. For ankylosing spondylitis blood, a TCR beta motif of about 8 highly homologous variants appeared characteristic.

The source of this sequence is a male donor with ankylosing spondylitis. The sequenced sample consisted of blood, either unsorted or a sorted T cell fraction (not recorded which). The rearrangement joins TRBV5-6 to TRBJ1-6; the D gene is possibly TRBD1 (6 bases). CDR3 protein: CASSPRDTGISSYNSPLHF. The DNA of the CDR3 is TGTGCCAGCAGCCCGAGGGACACGGGGATAAGCTCCTATAATTCACCCCTCCACTTT.